Listed here is a single TCR beta chain. What it binds is unknown. This record belongs to a study of shared clonotypes between healthy human individuals. The CDR3 spans 15 residues. V shed 7 bases and J 0 bases; nucleotides not matched to a gene: 6. Germline lookup yields CDR1 SQVTM and CDR2 ANQGSEA. Sorted subsets were amplified in replicate PCRs using approximately 0.2 ug DNA, tens of thousands of T cell genomes. Profiling relied on immunoSEQ multiplex PCR, and the TCRdb table lists in-frame clones only, not all of them. The data contain 1.4 million or so clones, 98% of them seen just once; the ten biggest clones take up around 0.33%. Overall study findings and caveats: Clonotypes which were not shared had lower generation probabilities than clonotypes that all four donors shared. Sampling included only blood; tissue repertoires likely differ. Among four donors, approximately 5% of naive CD4 clonotypes were found in common.

J is TRBJ2-2 and V is TRBV29-1; TRBD2 matches at 9 bases. The specimen sequenced was naive CD4+ T cells sorted from blood. As to subset: CD45RA+ positively selected. The source of this sequence is a man aged 25 to 45 in good health. CDR3 DNA sequence: TGCAGCGCTACCACTAGCGGGCCGAACACCGGGGAGCTGTTTTTT. Translating gives CSATTSGPNTGELFF.